These 17 T cell receptor beta chains were all obtained from the same sample, sequenced in a study of cytomegalovirus exposure and HLA in healthy donors. Amplification used 60 Vbeta primers and 13 Jbeta primers. The protocol was immunoSEQ multiplex PCR, while the TCRdb copy is restricted to in-frame clones and leaves out a portion. Here the sample spans about 90,000 clones, approximately 56% being singletons. Input material: PBMCs. The source of these receptors is a woman younger than 45 in good health and CMV-seropositive.

The chain is built from TRBV25-1 and TRBJ2-7; the D gene is possibly TRBD1 (5 bases). Germline V CDR1 and CDR2: MGHDK, SYGVNS. The CDR3 sequence is 18 residues long. V was pared by 0 bases and J by 7 bases, with 25 bases between. DNA of the CDR3: TGTGCCAGCAGTGAATATGCCCTCCCCACAGGTAATCTAGGGGAGCAGTACTTC. Protein sequence: CASSEYALPTGNLGEQYF.

V usage is TRBV30 and J usage is TRBJ1-1, with D perhaps TRBD1 (5 bases). The ends were cut back, 5 bases at V and 5 bases at J, with 9 bases in the middle. Germline V CDR1 and CDR2: GTSNPN, SVGIG (reference sequence). CDR3 length: 11 residues. The CDR3 sequence: CAWRGWTEAFF. DNA of the CDR3: TGTGCCTGGCGGGGGTGGACTGAAGCTTTCTTT. The variable domain in full, completed from reference TRBV30 and TRBJ1-1, reads SQTIHQWPATLVQPVGSPLSLECTVEGTSNPNLYWYRQAAGRGLQLLFYSVGIGQISSEVPQNLSASRPQDRQFILSSKKLLLSDSGFYLCAWRGWTEAFFGQGTRLTVV.

The V call is TRBV5-1, the J call TRBJ1-6; D is ambiguous. There are 15 residues in the CDR3. Germline lookup yields CDR1 SGHRS and CDR2 YFSETQ. The V end lost 1 base, the J end lost 7 bases, and 12 bases lay between the germline ends. Written as DNA, the CDR3 is TGCGCCAGCAGCTTGTCGGCGGGATGGAATTCACCCCTCCACTTT. Translated: CASSLSAGWNSPLHF.

The chain recombines TRBV6-1 with TRBJ1-5; 9 bases fit TRBD1. Looked up from germline, CDR1 is MNHNS and CDR2 is SASEGT. Germline trimming cut 5 bases from V and 5 bases from J; bases unmatched to any gene: 7. This CDR3 is 15 amino acids long. CDR3 loop: CASSRDREVHQPQHF. Here the CDR3 DNA reads TGTGCCAGCAGTAGGGACAGGGAGGTACATCAGCCCCAGCATTTT.

This sequence joins TRBV5-1 and TRBJ2-5; D is possibly TRBD2 (7 bases). The tail of the sequence fits TRBJ2-7 better, so the J call may be wrong. This CDR3 has 12 residues. Germline values: CDR1 SGHRS, CDR2 YFSETQ. Here the CDR3 reads CASTEGGAEQYF. The CDR3 region has the DNA TGCGCCAGCACAGAAGGGGGGGCCGAGCAGTACTTC.

This clone has more than one count but fewer than ten. This rearrangement joins TRBV6-5 to TRBJ1-2; D unclear. CDR1 is MNHEY, CDR2 SVGAGI, per germline. CDR3 length equals 12 residues. V lost 6 bases, J lost 5 bases, and 10 bases lay in between. The CDR3 coding sequence is TGTGCCAGCAGCCAACGGTCGTATGGCTACACCTTC. Protein product: CASSQRSYGYTF.

V usage is TRBV6-6 and J usage is TRBJ2-3; TRBD2 agrees at 10 bases. The V and J ends lost 4 bases and 1 base, in that order; junction bases with no gene match: 5. The CDR3 length is 16 residues. Per germline, CDR1 MNHNY and CDR2 SVGAGI (reference sequence). The CDR3 region is CASSSKGTSGTDTQYF. CDR3 coding DNA: TGTGCCAGCAGTTCAAAAGGGACTAGCGGCACAGATACGCAGTATTTT.

The chain recombines TRBV11-1 with TRBJ2-7; possibly TRBD2 for D (5 bases). Trimming left V 5 bases short and J 2 bases short, with 7 bases between. CDR1 is SGHAT and CDR2 is FQDESV in the germline V gene (reference sequence). The CDR3 contains 12 residues. The CDR3 DNA follows: TGTGCCAGCAGCCCCGGGACCTACGAGCAGTACTTC. This gives the protein CASSPGTYEQYF.

This clone has only a few counts. V is TRBV14 and J is TRBJ2-1; TRBD2 agrees at 11 bases. CDR3 length: 19 amino acids. Germline trimming cut 3 bases from V and 0 bases from J; bases unmatched to any gene: 10. Germline V gene sequence: CDR1 SGHDN, CDR2 FVKESK. CDR3 DNA: TGTGCCAGCAGCCACTACGGGACTAGCGGTTCCGGCTCCTACAATGAGCAGTTCTTC. Protein: CASSHYGTSGSGSYNEQFF.

This clone was found a few times. The CDR3 nucleotides are TGTGCCAGCAGCACCCAATTCGACACGAACACTGAAGCTTTCTTT. It specifies CASSTQFDTNTEAFF. V usage is TRBV13 and J usage is TRBJ1-1; D not resolved. Germline values: CDR1 PRHDT, CDR2 FYEKMQ (reference sequence). The CDR3 extends over 15 amino acids. The V gene lost 5 bases and the J gene lost 1 base, with 14 bases spanning the gap.

The rearrangement joins TRBV5-8 to TRBJ1-2; TRBD1 might be the D (5 bases). Trimming removed 3 bases at V and 7 bases at J, with 10 bases between. This CDR3 region has 12 residues. The germline V gene has CDR1 SGHTS and CDR2 YDEGEE. The CDR3 nucleotides are TGTGCCAGCAGCTCCAGGGTGGGTGGCTACACCTTC. Residues: CASSSRVGGYTF.

This chain connects TRBV7-2 to TRBJ2-3, with D tentatively TRBD1 (5 bases). V was cut by 1 base and J by 8 bases, with 7 bases left in between. Germline V lookup: CDR1 SGHTA, CDR2 FQGNSA. This CDR3 has 12 amino acids. The CDR3 nucleotides are TGTGCCAGCAGCTTAGACAGGATTACGCAGTATTTT. This gives the protein CASSLDRITQYF. The variable domain in full, with the rest retrieved from reference TRBV7-2 and TRBJ2-3, is GAGVSQSPSNKVTEKGKDVELRCDPISGHTALYWYRQSLGQGLEFLIYFQGNSAPDKSGLPSDRFSAERTGGSVSTLTIQRTQQEDSAVYLCASSLDRITQYFGPGTRLTVL.

The chain employs TRBV11-3 and TRBJ2-3; the D gene is possibly TRBD2 (7 bases). Germline values: CDR1 SGHNT, CDR2 YENEEA. The V end lost 7 bases, the J end lost 1 base, and 18 bases lay between the germline ends. The CDR3 is 16 residues long. CDR3 nucleotides: TGTGCCAGCAACCTTGGAGGGGGGGAGGGCACAGATACGCAGTATTTT. Translated: CASNLGGGEGTDTQYF.

The chain recombines TRBV6-5 with TRBJ1-6; TRBD1 aligns across 7 bases. The CDR3 contains 15 residues. Germline V gene sequence: CDR1 MNHEY, CDR2 SVGAGI. After removal of 6 bases from V and 6 bases from J, the junction contained 8 bases not matched to a gene. The CDR3 DNA sequence: TGTGCCAGCAGAACGCGAGGGGGCGTTAATTCACCCCTCCACTTT. Its translation is CASRTRGGVNSPLHF.

This clone was recorded a few times. The junction and the germline gene differ at one end; a read error may be behind it. This rearrangement joins TRBV7-8 to TRBJ1-3, with D perhaps TRBD1 (5 bases). CDR1 and CDR2 from the germline V gene are SGHVS and FQNEAQ. This CDR3 is built from 15 residues. CDR3 in DNA: TGTGCCAGCAGTCAAAGAGCAGGGTCTGCAAACACCATATATTTT. This sequence encodes CASSQRAGSANTIYF.

CDR3 nucleotides: TGTGCCAGCTATCCGGGAGCCTCGAAAGGGGAGCTGTTTTTT. Translation gives CASYPGASKGELFF. The chain is built from TRBV7-9 and TRBJ2-2, with D tentatively TRBD2 (6 bases). V was cut by 8 bases and J by 8 bases, with 18 bases left in between. The CDR3 sequence is 14 residues long. CDR1 is SEHNR, CDR2 FQNEAQ, per germline (reference sequence).

The rearrangement links TRBV27 to TRBJ2-5; 8 nucleotides match TRBD1. The CDR3 has 15 residues. Germline V gene lookup returns CDR1 MNHEY and CDR2 SMNVEV (reference sequence). Unmatched junction bases numbered 6, after V lost 4 bases and J lost 2 bases. CDR3 in amino acids: CASSSFGTGQETQYF. The CDR3 nucleotides read TGTGCCAGCAGTTCCTTTGGGACAGGACAAGAGACCCAGTACTTC.